The T cell receptor (beta chain) under discussion was sequenced for a study of HIV-infected patients and healthy controls. General study points: Compared with healthy controls, HIV-infected patients showed less CDR3 sharing between individuals. CMV-associated CDR3s mostly grew nonsignificantly during therapy, while HIV-associated CDR3s declined significantly.

Whole blood was used without fractionation, so all unsorted peripheral T cells were included. About 40% of the ten uninfected healthy control donors were sampled twice, around 14 weeks apart. The RNA source was a roughly 2.5 ml peripheral blood draw. This clonotype was picked up many times. The target antigen is unknown. Germline CDR1 and CDR2: MDHEN and SYDVKM. V shed 5 bases, J shed 6 bases, and the junction held 13 bases outside the gene matches. The CDR3 spans 16 residues. Reverse transcription used roughly 450 ng RNA and constant-region primers for alpha and beta. Separate chain-specific third strand synthesis with multiplexing indices produced the alpha and beta libraries. TCRdb re-derived calls from the 5' RACE reads in MiXCR, one entry per CDR3 protein. The sample carries roughly 9,700 distinct CDR3 sequences, under 8.5% recorded once.

This clonotype was obtained from an adult in good health. This chain connects TRBV28 to TRBJ1-1; 9 bases line up with TRBD1. Sequenced: blood. This chain's CDR3 is CASSGYPTGGAPEAFF. The CDR3 DNA follows: TGTGCCAGCAGTGGGTATCCGACAGGGGGTGCCCCTGAAGCTTTCTTT.